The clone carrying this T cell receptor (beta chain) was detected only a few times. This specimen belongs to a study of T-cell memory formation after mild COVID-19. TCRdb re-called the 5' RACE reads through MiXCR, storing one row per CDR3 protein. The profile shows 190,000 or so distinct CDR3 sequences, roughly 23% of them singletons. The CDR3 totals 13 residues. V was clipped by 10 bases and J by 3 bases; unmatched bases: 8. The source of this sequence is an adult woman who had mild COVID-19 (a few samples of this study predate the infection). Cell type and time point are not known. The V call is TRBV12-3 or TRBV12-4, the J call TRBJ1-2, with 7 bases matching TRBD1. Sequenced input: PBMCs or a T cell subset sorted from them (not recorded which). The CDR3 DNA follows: TGTGCCATCCCCCGAGACAGGGACTATGGCTACACCTTC. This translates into CAIPRDRDYGYTF.